The rows below give T cell receptor beta chains drawn from one sample of a study of cytomegalovirus exposure and HLA in healthy donors. The protocol was immunoSEQ multiplex PCR, while the TCRdb copy is restricted to in-frame clones and leaves out a portion. The repertoire holds some 120,000 clones, with approximately 8.6% as singletons. Source material: PBMCs. The receptors derive from a woman in her thirties or forties in good health and CMV-seropositive. Both conserved end residues are part of each CDR3. The D gene is left open where the match is weak. Size values are once, few and many counts, or a class for expanded clones, and some rows have none.

TRBJ1-1 | TRBV28 | few | - | CASSLFVTGRTEAFF | TGTGCCAGCAGTTTATTTGTCACAGGGCGGACTGAAGCTTTCTTT
TRBJ2-7 | TRBV27 | few | TRBD1 | CASGTTGMVRAQYF | TGTGCCAGCGGAACGACAGGGATGGTACGAGCGCAGTACTTC
TRBJ1-1 | TRBV10-1 | few | TRBD1 | CASSENRGQAFF | TGCGCCAGCAGTGAGAACAGGGGCCAAGCTTTCTTT
TRBJ1-1 | TRBV4-1 | - | - | CASSQKSRGTEAFF | TGCGCCAGCAGCCAGAAGAGCAGGGGCACTGAAGCTTTCTTT
TRBJ1-1 | TRBV6-5 | - | - | CASRGGPHTEAFF | TGTGCCAGCAGAGGAGGACCTCACACTGAAGCTTTCTTT
TRBJ1-1 | TRBV6-1 | - | - | CATTKGVYMNTEAFF | TGTGCCACCACCAAAGGGGTATACATGAACACTGAAGCTTTCTTT
TRBJ1-1 | TRBV10-2 | - | TRBD1 | CASSESRTGPDTEAFF | TGCGCCAGCAGTGAGAGCCGGACAGGGCCTGACACTGAAGCTTTCTTT
TRBJ1-1 | TRBV5-6 | few | - | CASSLEQNTEAFF | TGTGCCAGCAGCTTGGAACAGAACACTGAAGCTTTCTTT
TRBJ1-2 | TRBV27 | few | TRBD1 | CASARTGTGFGYTF | TGTGCCAGCGCGCGGACCGGGACAGGGTTCGGCTACACCTTC
TRBJ2-1 | TRBV5-1 | few | TRBD2 | CASSSSGGDNEQFF | TGCGCCAGCAGCTCCTCCGGGGGGGACAATGAGCAGTTCTTC
TRBJ1-2 | TRBV5-5 | few | - | CASSSGQGFRTF | TGTGCCAGCAGTAGTGGTCAGGGGTTTCGCACCTTC
TRBJ2-7 | TRBV6-6 | few | - | CASTVSPSYEQYF | TGTGCCAGCACTGTCAGTCCCTCCTACGAGCAGTACTTC
TRBJ1-1 | TRBV7-3 | - | - | CASRLRTKNTEAFF | TGTGCCAGCAGATTAAGGACTAAGAACACTGAAGCTTTCTTT
TRBJ1-4 | TRBV9 | - | - | CASSGLQGNEKLFF | TGTGCCAGCAGCGGGCTACAGGGTAATGAAAAACTGTTTTTT
TRBJ2-7 | TRBV7-2 | - | - | CASSLRTSYEQYF | TGTGCCAGCAGCTTACGGACAAGCTACGAGCAGTACTTC
TRBJ2-7 | TRBV9 | few | TRBD1 | CASSTDRGGDEQYF | TGTGCCAGCAGCACCGACAGGGGGGGCGACGAGCAGTACTTC
TRBJ2-7 | TRBV5-1 | - | TRBD1 | CASSSSGTGFDEQYF | TGCGCCAGCAGCTCCTCCGGGACAGGGTTCGACGAGCAGTACTTC
TRBJ2-1 | TRBV18 | - | - | CASSPGVINEQFF | TGTGCCAGCTCCCCAGGAGTTATCAATGAGCAGTTCTTC
TRBJ1-1 | TRBV7-8 | - | - | CASSRGDANTEAFF | TGTGCCAGCAGCCGGGGGGACGCGAACACTGAAGCTTTCTTT
TRBJ1-6 | TRBV11-3 | few | - | CASSLDSNSPLHF | TGTGCCAGCAGCTTGGACAGTAATTCACCCCTCCACTTT
TRBJ1-2 | TRBV7-2 | - | - | CASSLHLANYGYTF | TGTGCCAGCAGCTTACACCTAGCTAACTATGGCTACACCTTC
TRBJ2-2 | TRBV11-2 | - | - | CASRTTGTTNTGELFF | TGTGCCAGCAGGACCACAGGGACTACGAACACCGGGGAGCTGTTTTTT
TRBJ1-3 | TRBV5-1 | few | - | CASSLPQGNTIYF | TGCGCCAGCAGCTTACCCCAGGGAAACACCATATATTTT
TRBJ2-7 | TRBV29-1 | few | TRBD1 | CSVAGTGAQPAGEQYF | TGCAGCGTGGCCGGGACAGGGGCCCAGCCGGCGGGCGAGCAGTACTTC
TRBJ1-1 | TRBV9 | - | - | CASSVLHTEAFF | TGTGCCAGCAGCGTACTCCACACTGAAGCTTTCTTT
TRBJ1-1 | TRBV30 | - | - | CAWSGGDMNTEAFF | TGTGCCTGGAGTGGGGGGGATATGAACACTGAAGCTTTCTTT
TRBJ2-2 | TRBV6-1 | - | - | CASRRVSLEGELFF | TGTGCCAGCAGGCGGGTTTCGTTGGAGGGGGAGCTGTTTTTT
TRBJ1-5 | TRBV6-1 | few | TRBD1 | CASILGTDNQPQHF | TGTGCCAGCATTCTAGGGACAGACAATCAGCCCCAGCATTTT
TRBJ2-5 | TRBV19 | - | TRBD2 | CASNQRGRLETQYF | TGTGCCAGTAACCAGCGGGGAAGATTAGAGACCCAGTACTTC
TRBJ2-7 | TRBV11-2 | - | - | CASSLKVREQYF | TGTGCCAGCAGCTTAAAAGTGAGGGAGCAGTACTTC
TRBJ2-7 | TRBV6-1 | - | TRBD1 | CASSEAGTGRGEQYF | TGTGCCAGCAGTGAAGCCGGGACAGGGAGAGGCGAGCAGTACTTC
TRBJ1-2 | TRBV5-1 | - | - | CASSSGNRVYDYGYTF | TGCGCCAGCAGCTCCGGAAACAGGGTATACGACTATGGCTACACCTTC